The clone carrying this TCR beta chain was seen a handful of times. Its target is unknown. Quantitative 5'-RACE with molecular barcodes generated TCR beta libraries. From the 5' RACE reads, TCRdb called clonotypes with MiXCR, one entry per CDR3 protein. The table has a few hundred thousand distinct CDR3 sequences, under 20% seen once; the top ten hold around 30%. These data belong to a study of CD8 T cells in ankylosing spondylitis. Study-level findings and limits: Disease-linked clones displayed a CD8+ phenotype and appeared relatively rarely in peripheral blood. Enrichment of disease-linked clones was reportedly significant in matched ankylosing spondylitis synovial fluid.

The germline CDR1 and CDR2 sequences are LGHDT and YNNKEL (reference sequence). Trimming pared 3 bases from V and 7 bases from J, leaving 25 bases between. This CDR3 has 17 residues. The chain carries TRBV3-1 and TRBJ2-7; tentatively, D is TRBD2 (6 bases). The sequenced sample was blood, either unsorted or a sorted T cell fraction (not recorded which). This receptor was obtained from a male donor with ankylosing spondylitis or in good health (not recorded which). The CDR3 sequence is CASSHRSVTSLREEQYF. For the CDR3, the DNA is TGTGCCAGCAGCCATCGGTCGGTCACTAGCCTCCGGGAAGAGCAGTACTTC.